One and the same sample provided the 30 T cell receptor beta chains below, sequenced in a study of T cell responses to AZD1222 COVID-19 vaccine. Here immunoSEQ multiplex PCR was the method, and the copy in TCRdb shows in-frame clones only, minus some. This sample carries 150,000 or so clones, 75% to 95% of them seen once, and the ten largest clones take about 1.6%. The input for sequencing was peripheral blood, taken on day 0 of AZD1222 vaccination. The receptor source for this set is an adult in good health.

J is TRBJ1-1 and V is TRBV5-1; maybe TRBD1 (6 bases). The CDR3 loop spans 15 amino acids. V dropped 0 bases and J dropped 1 base, with 10 bases sitting between them. In germline, CDR1 is SGHRS, CDR2 YFSETQ. The CDR3 region is CASSLDGGRNTEAFF. Here the CDR3 DNA reads TGCGCCAGCAGCTTGGATGGGGGGCGGAACACTGAAGCTTTCTTT.

Points on this clone: The junction shows a germline mismatch at one end, possibly a read error. The rearrangement uses TRBV28 and TRBJ1-5; 10 bases line up with TRBD1. CDR3 length equals 16 residues. The germline CDR1 and CDR2 sequences are MDHEN and SYDVKM. The CDR3 loop is CASRATGGSGNQLQHF. CDR3 nucleotides: TGTGCCAGCAGGGCGACAGGGGGCAGTGGCAATCAGCTCCAGCATTTT.

This clone was detected once. V usage is TRBV7-2 and J usage is TRBJ1-2; the match to TRBD1 covers 10 bases. Germline V gene lookup returns CDR1 SGHTA and CDR2 FQGNSA. Trimming took 5 bases from V and 2 from J; bases not matched to a gene: 5. There are 15 residues in the CDR3. The CDR3 bases are TGTGCCAGCAGCCTGACAGGGGGCAAAAACTATGGCTACACCTTC. As protein: CASSLTGGKNYGYTF. Full variable domain (remainder filled in from reference TRBV7-2 and TRBJ1-2): GAGVSQSPSNKVTEKGKDVELRCDPISGHTALYWYRQSLGQGLEFLIYFQGNSAPDKSGLPSDRFSAERTGGSVSTLTIQRTQQEDSAVYLCASSLTGGKNYGYTFGSGTRLTVV.

This chain uses TRBV13 with TRBJ1-1, with 8 bases that match TRBD1. Germline loops: CDR1 PRHDT, CDR2 FYEKMQ (reference sequence). V shed 5 bases, J shed 3 bases, and the junction held 5 bases outside the gene matches. There are 14 residues in the CDR3. DNA for the CDR3: TGTGCCAGCAGCAAGGACAGGGCTCACACTGAAGCTTTCTTT. It translates to CASSKDRAHTEAFF.

The chain employs TRBV27 and TRBJ2-2, with 7 bases that match TRBD1. CDR3 length: 20 residues. The germline gives CDR1 MNHEY, CDR2 SMNVEV (reference sequence). V lost 7 bases and J lost 2; bases outside the gene matches: 22. CDR3 sequence reads: CASNLKAAPYRGSNTGELFF. Written as DNA, the CDR3 is TGTGCCAGCAACCTTAAAGCAGCCCCATACAGGGGATCTAACACCGGGGAGCTGTTTTTT.

J is TRBJ1-4 and V is TRBV12-3 or TRBV12-4; D perhaps matches TRBD1 (6 bases). Trimming took off 6 bases at V and 8 bases at J, with 13 bases between the two ends. This CDR3 region has 13 residues. The CDR3 DNA sequence: TGTGCCAGCAGCCAAGGCGGGACAGAAAAACTGTTTTTT. As protein: CASSQGGTEKLFF.

The chain employs TRBV6-2 or TRBV6-3 and TRBJ2-1; D gene unclear. V lost 2 bases and J 7 bases, leaving 9 bases between the germline ends. This CDR3 is built from 13 residues. The germline CDR1 and CDR2 sequences are MNHEY and SVGEGT. The CDR3 spells CASSYERTNEQFF. The CDR3 DNA sequence: TGTGCCAGCAGTTACGAACGGACGAATGAGCAGTTCTTC.

The chain couples TRBV5-4 to TRBJ2-7; D not resolved. The CDR3 is 14 amino acids. V lost 0 bases, J lost 2 bases, and 9 bases lay in between. Germline loops: CDR1 SGHNT, CDR2 YYREEE (reference sequence). As DNA, the CDR3 is TGTGCCAGCAGCTTGGGACTGGCTACCTACGAGCAGTACTTC. Translating gives CASSLGLATYEQYF.

This chain joins TRBV19 and TRBJ2-3, with 8 bases fitting TRBD1. The CDR3 contains 14 residues. CDR1 is LNHDA and CDR2 is SQIVND in the germline V gene (reference sequence). V trimming: 6 bases; J trimming: 0 bases; junction bases outside the gene matches: 2. The CDR3 here is CASRRQGSTDTQYF. CDR3 in DNA: TGTGCCAGTAGGAGACAGGGGAGCACAGATACGCAGTATTTT.

V is TRBV5-8 and J is TRBJ1-2, with D unclear. Per the germline V gene, CDR1 is SGHTS and CDR2 is YDEGEE. This CDR3 contains 14 residues. Trimming took off 0 bases at V and 4 bases at J, with 10 bases between the two ends. In DNA, the CDR3 is TGTGCCAGCAGCTTGGGGGTTTGGGGCTATGGCTACACCTTC. This translates into CASSLGVWGYGYTF.

The chain uses TRBV2 and TRBJ1-3, with TRBD1 matching over 7 bases. CDR3 length: 13 residues. Trimming cost V 10 bases and J 2 bases; bases outside gene matches: 5. Germline CDR1 is SNHLY and CDR2 is FYNNEI. The CDR3 loop reads CATRTGPGNTIYF. The DNA for the CDR3 is TGTGCCACCAGGACAGGTCCTGGAAACACCATATATTTT.

The chain has TRBV5-1 and TRBJ1-3; D remains ambiguous. Trimming took off 0 bases at V and 0 bases at J, with 10 bases between the two ends. CDR3 length equals 16 residues. The V gene's germline CDR1 is SGHRS and CDR2 YFSETQ. The CDR3 region has the DNA TGCGCCAGCAGCTTGGGTCTGCAAAGCTCTGGAAACACCATATATTTT. Translation: CASSLGLQSSGNTIYF.

This clone has just one count. The gene calls are TRBV27 and TRBJ1-1; D possibly corresponds to TRBD1 (5 bases). This CDR3 comprises 14 residues. Trimming pared 3 bases from V and 3 bases from J, leaving 11 bases between. In germline, CDR1 is MNHEY, CDR2 SMNVEV (reference sequence). CDR3 sequence: CASSLGRGHTEAFF. DNA for the CDR3: TGTGCCAGCAGTTTGGGGAGGGGACACACTGAAGCTTTCTTT.

V gene TRBV7-2 combines with J gene TRBJ1-3, with TRBD1 matching over 7 bases. The length of the CDR3 is 14 residues. The V gene's germline CDR1 is SGHTA and CDR2 FQGNSA. J gave up 4 bases and V 5 bases, and 5 bases lay outside the gene matches. In DNA form, the CDR3 reads TGTGCCAGCAGCGATACAGGGGTGGGAAACACCATATATTTT. Residues: CASSDTGVGNTIYF.

The V gene is TRBV7-9, the J gene TRBJ1-2; 8 bases agree with TRBD1. Germline values: CDR1 SEHNR, CDR2 FQNEAQ (reference sequence). After removal of 10 bases from V and 4 bases from J, the junction contained 11 bases not matched to a gene. The CDR3 sequence is 14 residues long. Here the CDR3 reads CATTRPGQGYGYTF. CDR3 nucleotide sequence: TGTGCCACCACCCGGCCTGGACAGGGCTATGGCTACACCTTC. Based on the CDR3 plus reference TRBV7-9 and TRBJ1-2, the full variable domain is DTGVSQNPRHKITKRGQNVTFRCDPISEHNRLYWYRQTLGQGPEFLTYFQNEAQLEKSRLLSDRFSAERPKGSFSTLEIQRTEQGDSAMYLCATTRPGQGYGYTFGSGTRLTVV.

This sequence joins TRBV28 and TRBJ1-5, with 7 bases matching TRBD1. The CDR3 spans 14 residues. Germline V gene lookup returns CDR1 MDHEN and CDR2 SYDVKM. Trimming cost V 5 bases and J 9 bases; bases outside gene matches: 10. CDR3 sequence (DNA): TGTGCCAGCAGTCTCGGGACAGCCTCTGGGCCCCAGCATTTT. This translates into CASSLGTASGPQHF.

This clone was seen just once. This sequence joins TRBV6-5 and TRBJ2-7; TRBD2 might be the D (5 bases). V lost 3 bases and J 3 bases, leaving 12 bases between the germline ends. The germline V gene has CDR1 MNHEY and CDR2 SVGAGI. The CDR3 runs to 14 residues. The CDR3 bases are TGTGCCAGCAGTTATGGCCTCGAGGGCTACGAGCAGTACTTC. Protein sequence: CASSYGLEGYEQYF.

The chain is built from TRBV11-3 and TRBJ1-2; 7 nucleotides align to TRBD1. With 5 bases clipped from V and 8 bases from J, the junction kept 8 bases outside the gene matches. The CDR3 loop spans 13 amino acids. The germline CDR1 and CDR2 sequences are SGHNT and YENEEA. CDR3 nucleotides: TGTGCCAGCAGCCTGACAGGGTTTAAGGGCTACACCTTC. It codes for CASSLTGFKGYTF. The full variable domain, rest sourced from reference TRBV11-3 and TRBJ1-2, is EAGVVQSPRYKIIEKKQPVAFWCNPISGHNTLYWYLQNLGQGPELLIRYENEEAVDDSQLPKDRFSAERLKGVDSTLKIQPAELGDSAVYLCASSLTGFKGYTFGSGTRLTVV.

This clone has only one observation. The rearrangement links TRBV4-3 to TRBJ2-1, with D unclear. The CDR3 has 17 residues. CDR1 is LGHNA, CDR2 YSLEER, per germline. Trimming pared 2 bases from V and 0 bases from J, leaving 14 bases between. The CDR3 loop is CASSQRAEKSSYNEQFF. CDR3 bases: TGCGCCAGCAGCCAACGAGCCGAGAAGAGCTCCTACAATGAGCAGTTCTTC.

The chain combines TRBV19 with TRBJ2-5; TRBD1 might be the D (6 bases). This CDR3 has 16 residues. Per germline, CDR1 LNHDA and CDR2 SQIVND (reference sequence). Trimming cost V 5 bases and J 5 bases, with 21 bases left between them. In DNA form, the CDR3 reads TGTGCCAGTAGTCCCCAAGGGGGAATAACTTCCGAGACCCAGTACTTC. This codes for CASSPQGGITSETQYF. The whole variable domain, filled in from reference TRBV19 and TRBJ2-5, reads DGGITQSPKYLFRKEGQNVTLSCEQNLNHDAMYWYRQDPGQGLRLIYYSQIVNDFQKGDIAEGYSVSREKKESFPLTVTSAQKNPTAFYLCASSPQGGITSETQYFGPGTRLLVL.

The chain has TRBV28 and TRBJ1-5, with 10 bases lining up with TRBD1. The CDR3 sequence is 15 residues long. V lost 7 bases, J lost 7 bases, and 10 bases stayed unmatched. Per germline, CDR1 MDHEN and CDR2 SYDVKM. Here the CDR3 reads CASTPGTGVGQPQHF. In nucleotides, the CDR3 is TGTGCCAGCACCCCCGGGACAGGGGTGGGACAGCCCCAGCATTTT.

This sequence joins TRBV20-1 and TRBJ1-2; the D gene is possibly TRBD1 (5 bases). CDR1 DFQATT and CDR2 SNEGSKA come from the germline V gene (reference sequence). The CDR3 covers 11 residues. The CDR3 DNA follows: TGCAGCCTAGGGGTGAACTATGGCTACACCTTC. It encodes CSLGVNYGYTF.

V and J are TRBV6-5 and TRBJ2-5; 8 nucleotides agree with TRBD1. The CDR3 consists of 15 residues. With 6 bases clipped from V and 5 bases from J, the junction kept 11 bases outside the gene matches. The V gene's germline CDR1 is MNHEY and CDR2 SVGAGI. CDR3 sequence (DNA): TGTGCCAGCAGACCCGCCCGGGACAGGATGGAGACCCAGTACTTC. Protein: CASRPARDRMETQYF.

The chain recombines TRBV4-1 with TRBJ2-1, with TRBD2 identical over 12 bases. The length of the CDR3 is 15 residues. V gave up 3 bases and J gave up 8 bases; unmatched junction bases: 5. CDR1 and CDR2 (germline): MGHRA, YSYEKL. The CDR3 is CASSQLAGGRHEQFF. DNA of the CDR3: TGCGCCAGCAGCCAGCTAGCGGGGGGGCGCCATGAGCAGTTCTTC.

The gene calls are TRBV19 and TRBJ1-6; tentative D call: TRBD1 (5 bases). Germline lookup yields CDR1 LNHDA and CDR2 SQIVND (reference sequence). V lost 6 bases to trimming and J lost 6 bases, with 15 bases between them. The CDR3 is made up of 15 amino acids. The CDR3 DNA is TGTGCCAGTAGACAGGACGGAAGTCCTAATTCACCCCTCCACTTT. Translating gives CASRQDGSPNSPLHF.

The CDR3 nucleotides read TGTGCCAGCAGCTACAGGGCTACTGAAGCTTTCTTT. It yields the protein CASSYRATEAFF. The J gene is TRBJ1-1, the V gene TRBV5-4, with D possibly matching TRBD1 (6 bases). The CDR3 is made up of 12 amino acids. Trimming cost V 3 bases and J 5 bases, with 8 bases left between them. The germline gives CDR1 SGHNT, CDR2 YYREEE (reference sequence).

For the CDR3, the DNA is TGTGCCAGCAGTTACTCGTGGGAGGCCTATGGCTACACCTTC. Protein sequence: CASSYSWEAYGYTF. The chain is built from TRBV6-5 and TRBJ1-2; D unclear. Per germline, CDR1 MNHEY and CDR2 SVGAGI. The CDR3 extends over 14 amino acids. Between the trimmed V and J ends, which lost 0 bases and 4 bases, there was a span of 9 bases.

The CDR3 region is CASSSSGLPNYGYTF. CDR3 nucleotide sequence: TGTGCCAGCAGTTCCTCGGGACTCCCTAACTATGGCTACACCTTC. V is TRBV28 and J is TRBJ1-2; D perhaps matches TRBD1 (5 bases). From germline, CDR1 is MDHEN and CDR2 SYDVKM. The CDR3 loop spans 15 amino acids. With 4 bases removed from V and 0 bases from J, the gap between germline ends came to 12 bases.

This clone was observed a single time. V usage is TRBV4-1 and J usage is TRBJ2-5, with 11 bases identical to TRBD1. V was clipped by 3 bases and J by 2 bases; unmatched bases: 8. This CDR3 spans 17 amino acids. The V gene's germline CDR1 is MGHRA and CDR2 YSYEKL. This CDR3 reads CASSQVSGTGGQETQYF. For the CDR3, the DNA is TGCGCCAGCAGCCAGGTCTCCGGGACAGGGGGTCAAGAGACCCAGTACTTC.

The rearrangement uses TRBV28 and TRBJ2-3; D remains ambiguous. V was pared by 6 bases and J by 2 bases, with 15 bases between. The CDR3 runs 15 residues. Per the germline V gene, CDR1 is MDHEN and CDR2 is SYDVKM. CDR3 amino acids: CASSSPRRPTDTQYF. CDR3 sequence (DNA): TGTGCCAGCAGCTCGCCCCGAAGACCCACAGATACGCAGTATTTT.